The 30 T cell receptor beta chains given below trace back to one sample, sequenced in a study of blood T cell repertoires in COVID-19. The table came from immunoSEQ multiplex PCR; TCRdb's copy has only in-frame clones and leaves some out. The sample consists of about 160,000 clones, 60% to 80% of them appearing once. The sequenced sample consisted of peripheral blood. These receptors came from a man between 65 and 85 years old with acute or convalescent COVID-19.

V and J are TRBV6-1 and TRBJ1-1; D uncertain. V was shortened by 3 bases and J by 5 bases, with 13 bases between the two germline ends. The CDR3 sequence is 14 residues long. The germline V gene encodes CDR1 MNHNS and CDR2 SASEGT. The CDR3 protein is CASSDTGKGTEAFF. CDR3 nucleotides: TGTGCCAGCAGTGATACCGGGAAAGGGACTGAAGCTTTCTTT.

This clone appeared many times. J is TRBJ1-4 and V is TRBV4-2; D not resolved. The CDR3 is 15 amino acids. V was shortened by 2 bases and J by 8 bases, with 15 bases between the two germline ends. Looked up from germline, CDR1 is LGHNA and CDR2 is YNFKEQ. CDR3 bases: TGTGCCAGCAGCCAAAACGGGGAGATAGGGGAAAAACTGTTTTTT. The encoded protein is CASSQNGEIGEKLFF.

This chain joins TRBV11-2 and TRBJ1-2; 10 bases agree with TRBD1. CDR1 and CDR2 from the germline V gene are SGHAT and FQNNGV. This CDR3 comprises 15 residues. J was trimmed by 8 bases and V by 4 bases; bases with no gene match: 10. The CDR3 is CASSSGTGEWSGYTF. Here the CDR3 DNA reads TGTGCCAGCAGCTCCGGGACAGGGGAATGGTCAGGCTACACCTTC.

The chain uses TRBV6-1 and TRBJ2-5; D gene unclear. The CDR3 runs 14 residues. Germline loops: CDR1 MNHNS, CDR2 SASEGT. Trimming shortened V by 0 bases and J by 4 bases, and 9 bases separated the two germline ends. The CDR3 sequence: CASSEAFTGETQYF. CDR3 nucleotides: TGTGCCAGCAGTGAAGCTTTTACGGGAGAGACCCAGTACTTC.

The genes are TRBV27 and TRBJ2-7, with TRBD2 identical over 9 bases. Germline V gene data show CDR1 as MNHEY and CDR2 as SMNVEV (reference sequence). V shed 5 bases and J 4 bases; nucleotides not matched to a gene: 3. CDR3 length: 13 residues. CDR3 region: CASSMGLAYEQYF. The CDR3 DNA sequence: TGTGCCAGCAGTATGGGACTAGCTTACGAGCAGTACTTC.

The chain joins TRBV12-2 to TRBJ2-7; the table's D call, TRBD2, was not checked against the DNA. TRBV12-2 is assigned pseudogene status. The CDR3 sequence is 16 residues long. DNA for the CDR3: TGTGCAAGTCGCTCTCCGATTAGCGCGAGCTCCTACGAGCAGTACTTC. The encoded protein is CASRSPISASSYEQYF.

This chain links TRBV6-2 or TRBV6-3 with TRBJ2-1; weak D call: TRBD2 (6 bases). V dropped 3 bases and J dropped 6 bases, with 18 bases sitting between them. Germline values: CDR1 MNHEY, CDR2 SVGEGT. This CDR3 has 16 amino acids. The CDR3 loop is CASSYLGRGDSNEQFF. The CDR3 DNA reads as TGTGCCAGCAGTTATCTGGGGCGGGGAGACAGCAATGAGCAGTTCTTC.

The chain uses TRBV19 and TRBJ1-2, with 12 bases that match TRBD1. With 5 bases clipped from V and 8 bases from J, the junction kept 15 bases outside the gene matches. Germline values: CDR1 LNHDA, CDR2 SQIVND (reference sequence). This CDR3 has 17 residues. CDR3 sequence (DNA): TGTGCCAGTAGTTCGACCGGGACAGGGGGCCCCTTGGGGGGCTACACCTTC. As protein: CASSSTGTGGPLGGYTF.

V is TRBV28 and J is TRBJ1-1, with 8 bases identical to TRBD1. The CDR3 has 14 amino acids. After removal of 5 bases from V and 4 bases from J, the junction contained 6 bases not matched to a gene. The V gene's germline CDR1 is MDHEN and CDR2 SYDVKM. CDR3 sequence: CASSLGQGLTEAFF. CDR3 nucleotide sequence: TGTGCCAGCAGTCTTGGACAGGGACTCACTGAAGCTTTCTTT.

The rearrangement uses TRBV12-3 or TRBV12-4 and TRBJ1-5; D gene uncertain. V was trimmed by 0 bases and J by 6 bases, leaving 3 bases between them. The CDR3 has 12 amino acids. The CDR3 region is CASSLARQPQHF. Written as DNA, the CDR3 is TGTGCCAGCAGTTTAGCCCGTCAGCCCCAGCATTTT.

The chain couples TRBV4-3 to TRBJ1-4; TRBD1 matches 8 bases. CDR1 and CDR2 (germline): LGHNA, YSLEER. This CDR3 region has 15 residues. V was clipped by 1 base and J by 8 bases; unmatched bases: 6. The DNA for the CDR3 is TGCGCCAGCAGCCAAGCAGGCTACAGGGGGGAAAAACTGTTTTTT. It codes for CASSQAGYRGEKLFF.

V usage is TRBV19 and J usage is TRBJ2-3, with D tentatively TRBD1 (7 bases). The V gene lost 6 bases and the J gene lost 3 bases, with 13 bases spanning the gap. CDR3 size: 14 residues. The germline V gene has CDR1 LNHDA and CDR2 SQIVND (reference sequence). The CDR3 bases are TGTGCCAGTAGGCCGGAGGGACAGACAGATACGCAGTATTTT. Translated, it gives CASRPEGQTDTQYF.

The rearrangement links TRBV5-1 to TRBJ1-3, with D unclear. V was shortened by 0 bases and J by 0 bases, with 10 bases between the two germline ends. CDR1 and CDR2 (germline): SGHRS, YFSETQ. The CDR3 is 16 residues long. CDR3 DNA: TGCGCCAGCAGCTTGGACAGTAAAATCTCTGGAAACACCATATATTTT. Translation: CASSLDSKISGNTIYF.

This chain links TRBV5-1 with TRBJ2-1; 9 bases fit TRBD2. V shed 1 base, J shed 6 bases, and the junction held 2 bases outside the gene matches. The CDR3 has 14 amino acids. Germline V CDR1 and CDR2: SGHRS, YFSETQ. Written as DNA, the CDR3 is TGCGCCAGCAGCTTGACGGGACTAGCCAATGAGCAGTTCTTC. Protein product: CASSLTGLANEQFF.

This rearrangement joins TRBV18 to TRBJ1-1; D perhaps matches TRBD1 (6 bases). Germline values: CDR1 KGHSH, CDR2 LQKENI. The V and J ends lost 2 bases and 0 bases respectively, with 10 bases between them. CDR3 length: 15 amino acids. The CDR3 nucleotides read TGTGCCAGCTCACCAGAAGGACAGATGAACACTGAAGCTTTCTTT. This translates into CASSPEGQMNTEAFF.

This clone was seen only a few times. The gene calls are TRBV28 and TRBJ2-7; TRBD1 matches at 10 bases. This CDR3 region has 14 residues. Germline lookup yields CDR1 MDHEN and CDR2 SYDVKM. V trimming: 6 bases; J trimming: 1 base; junction bases outside the gene matches: 3. As DNA, the CDR3 is TGTGCCAGCAGCCAGGACAGGGGGTCCTACGAGCAGTACTTC. As protein: CASSQDRGSYEQYF.

V is TRBV5-6 and J is TRBJ1-3, with 9 bases fitting TRBD1. V lost 3 bases to trimming and J lost 2 bases; unmatched junction nucleotides: 0. The V gene's germline CDR1 is SGHDT and CDR2 YYEEEE. CDR3 size: 14 residues. CDR3 coding DNA: TGTGCCAGCAGCTGGACAGGGGCTGGAAACACCATATATTTT. Translation: CASSWTGAGNTIYF. Combining the CDR3 with reference TRBV5-6 and TRBJ1-3 gives the whole variable domain DAGVTQSPTHLIKTRGQQVTLRCSPKSGHDTVSWYQQALGQGPQFIFQYYEEEERQRGNFPDRFSGHQFPNYSSELNVNALLLGDSALYLCASSWTGAGNTIYFGEGSWLTVV.

The chain recombines TRBV7-2 with TRBJ2-7, with D possibly being TRBD2 (6 bases). The CDR3 has 14 residues. V dropped 5 bases and J dropped 1 base, with 12 bases sitting between them. Germline V gene lookup returns CDR1 SGHTA and CDR2 FQGNSA. CDR3 region: CASSLGLASYEQYF. For the CDR3, the DNA is TGTGCCAGCAGCCTGGGGCTAGCGTCCTACGAGCAGTACTTC. Together with reference TRBV7-2 and TRBJ2-7, the CDR3 gives the full variable domain: GAGVSQSPSNKVTEKGKDVELRCDPISGHTALYWYRQSLGQGLEFLIYFQGNSAPDKSGLPSDRFSAERTGGSVSTLTIQRTQQEDSAVYLCASSLGLASYEQYFGPGTRLTVT.

This sequence joins TRBV9 and TRBJ2-3, with TRBD2 identical over 10 bases. CDR1 and CDR2 (germline): SGDLS, YYNGEE. V was pared by 3 bases and J by 2 bases, with 9 bases of the junction left unmatched. The CDR3 totals 17 residues. The CDR3 here is CASSGPSGGANTDTQYF. The CDR3 DNA follows: TGTGCCAGCAGCGGACCGAGCGGGGGGGCCAACACAGATACGCAGTATTTT.

The V call is TRBV20-1, the J call TRBJ2-5; 8 positions match TRBD1. The CDR3 spans 17 residues. Losses at the gene ends were 3 bases for V and 1 base for J; bases not matched to a gene: 13. Germline CDR1 DFQATT, CDR2 SNEGSKA (reference sequence). The CDR3 region has the DNA TGCAGTGCTAGTGGGGGACAGGACAAGGGATCCCAAGAGACCCAGTACTTC. Its protein product is CSASGGQDKGSQETQYF.

V usage is TRBV10-3 and J usage is TRBJ2-7; 11 nucleotides align to TRBD2. CDR3 length equals 13 residues. Unmatched junction bases numbered 6, after V lost 9 bases and J lost 5 bases. Germline V CDR1 and CDR2: ENHRY, SYGVKD. This chain's CDR3 is CAITGTSGDEQYF. The CDR3 DNA is TGTGCCATAACCGGGACTAGCGGCGACGAGCAGTACTTC.

This clone was counted a few times. J is TRBJ1-1 and V is TRBV5-5; TRBD1 aligns across 7 bases. The V gene end was trimmed by 3 bases and the J gene end by 5 bases; junction bases not matched to a gene: 10. The CDR3 runs 15 residues. Germline lookup yields CDR1 SGHKS and CDR2 YYEKEE (reference sequence). This chain's CDR3 is CASSSPRTGETEAFF. The CDR3 DNA is TGTGCCAGCAGCTCCCCACGAACAGGGGAAACTGAAGCTTTCTTT. The variable domain in full, with the rest retrieved from reference TRBV5-5 and TRBJ1-1, is DAGVTQSPTHLIKTRGQQVTLRCSPISGHKSVSWYQQVLGQGPQFIFQYYEKEERGRGNFPDRFSARQFPNYSSELNVNALLLGDSALYLCASSSPRTGETEAFFGQGTRLTVV.

This chain connects TRBV6-1 to TRBJ1-5, with TRBD1 identical over 10 bases. V trimming: 2 bases; J trimming: 13 bases; junction bases outside the gene matches: 5. Germline assignment: CDR1 MNHNS and CDR2 SASEGT. The CDR3 runs to 13 residues. CDR3 sequence: CASSERDRGSQHF. For the CDR3, the DNA is TGTGCCAGCAGTGAACGGGACAGGGGCTCTCAGCATTTT.

The chain has TRBV5-4 and TRBJ2-3; the D gene is possibly TRBD2 (5 bases). The CDR3 runs 14 residues. The germline V gene encodes CDR1 SGHNT and CDR2 YYREEE (reference sequence). Trimming removed 0 bases from V and 2 bases from J, with 7 bases in between. The CDR3 DNA reads as TGTGCCAGCAGCTTGGGCGGGTACACAGATACGCAGTATTTT. Residues: CASSLGGYTDTQYF.

This chain uses TRBV28 with TRBJ1-4; weak D call: TRBD1 (5 bases). The CDR3 contains 14 residues. Trimming shortened V by 6 bases and J by 5 bases, and 13 bases separated the two germline ends. Germline lookup yields CDR1 MDHEN and CDR2 SYDVKM. The CDR3 nucleotides are TGTGCCAGCAGACTAACGGACAACAATGAAAAACTGTTTTTT. It codes for CASRLTDNNEKLFF. Supplemented by reference TRBV28 and TRBJ1-4, the full variable domain reads DVKVTQSSRYLVKRTGEKVFLECVQDMDHENMFWYRQDPGLGLRLIYFSYDVKMKEKGDIPEGYSVSREKKERFSLILESASTNQTSMYLCASRLTDNNEKLFFGSGTQLSVL.

This chain uses TRBV11-2 with TRBJ1-1; maybe TRBD1 (5 bases). The CDR3 contains 16 residues. Per germline, CDR1 SGHAT and CDR2 FQNNGV. V lost 3 bases and J 4 bases, leaving 18 bases between the germline ends. The DNA for the CDR3 is TGTGCCAGCAGCTTTCTAGCCCGAGCGGGGGGCACTGAAGCTTTCTTT. Translation gives CASSFLARAGGTEAFF.

The chain employs TRBV27 and TRBJ2-7, with D possibly matching TRBD2 (6 bases). With 5 bases removed from V and 1 base from J, the gap between germline ends came to 15 bases. Germline-derived CDR1 and CDR2 are MNHEY and SMNVEV (reference sequence). The CDR3 totals 15 residues. CDR3 bases: TGTGCCAGCAGTCCCCTGGCGGGAAAATCCTACGAGCAGTACTTC. The encoded protein is CASSPLAGKSYEQYF.

This clone came up a few times. V and J are TRBV4-1 and TRBJ2-5; D unclear. V dropped 0 bases and J dropped 7 bases, with 9 bases sitting between them. The CDR3 spans 13 residues. The germline V gene has CDR1 MGHRA and CDR2 YSYEKL. The CDR3 protein is CASSQDSSGTQYF. The CDR3 DNA follows: TGCGCCAGCAGCCAAGATTCGAGTGGGACCCAGTACTTC.

This clone is a singleton in its sample. The chain employs TRBV5-1 and TRBJ1-3; no clear D gene. From germline, CDR1 is SGHRS and CDR2 YFSETQ. The CDR3 covers 13 residues. Trimming shortened V by 5 bases and J by 0 bases, and 6 bases separated the two germline ends. The CDR3 reads CASRDTSGNTIYF. CDR3 DNA sequence: TGCGCCAGCAGAGACACCTCTGGAAACACCATATATTTT.

The genes are TRBV6-2 or TRBV6-3 and TRBJ1-4; 12 bases match TRBD1. V gave up 6 bases and J gave up 2 bases; unmatched junction bases: 16. This CDR3 is built from 20 residues. The germline CDR1 and CDR2 sequences are MNHEY and SVGEGT. CDR3 coding DNA: TGTGCCAGCAGCTCACGAACGGGACAGGGGGCTTTATCGACTAATGAAAAACTGTTTTTT. This translates into CASSSRTGQGALSTNEKLFF.